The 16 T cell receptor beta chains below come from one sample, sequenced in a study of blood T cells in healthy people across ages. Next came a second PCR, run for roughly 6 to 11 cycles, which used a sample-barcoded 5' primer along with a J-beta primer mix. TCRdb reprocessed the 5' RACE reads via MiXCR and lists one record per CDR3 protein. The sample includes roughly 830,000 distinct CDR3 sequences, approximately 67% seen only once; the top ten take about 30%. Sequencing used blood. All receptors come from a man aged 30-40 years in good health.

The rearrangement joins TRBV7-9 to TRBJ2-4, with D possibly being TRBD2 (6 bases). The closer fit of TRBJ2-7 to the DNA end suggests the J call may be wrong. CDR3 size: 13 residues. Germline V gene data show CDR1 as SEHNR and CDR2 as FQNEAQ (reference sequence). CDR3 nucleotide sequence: TGTGCCAGCAGCTGGGGAGGAATGGTCGAGCAGTACTTC. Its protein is CASSWGGMVEQYF.

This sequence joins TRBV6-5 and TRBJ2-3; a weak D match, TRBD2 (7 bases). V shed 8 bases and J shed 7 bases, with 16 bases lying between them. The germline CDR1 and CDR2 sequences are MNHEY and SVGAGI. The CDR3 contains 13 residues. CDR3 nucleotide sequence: TGTGCCAGCCTCGGGGGGCGTGGGAATACGCAGTATTTT. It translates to CASLGGRGNTQYF.

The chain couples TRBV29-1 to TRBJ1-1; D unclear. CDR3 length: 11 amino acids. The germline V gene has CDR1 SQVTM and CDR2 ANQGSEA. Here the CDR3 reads CNVSLNTEAFF. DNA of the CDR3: TGCAACGTCTCGCTGAACACTGAAGCTTTCTTT.

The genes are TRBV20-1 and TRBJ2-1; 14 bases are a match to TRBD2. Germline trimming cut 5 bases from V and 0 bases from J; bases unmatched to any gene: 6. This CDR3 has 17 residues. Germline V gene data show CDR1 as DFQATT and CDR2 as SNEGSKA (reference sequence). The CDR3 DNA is TGCAGTGCTTTGGGACTAGCGGGGGTTAGCTCCTACAATGAGCAGTTCTTC. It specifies CSALGLAGVSSYNEQFF.

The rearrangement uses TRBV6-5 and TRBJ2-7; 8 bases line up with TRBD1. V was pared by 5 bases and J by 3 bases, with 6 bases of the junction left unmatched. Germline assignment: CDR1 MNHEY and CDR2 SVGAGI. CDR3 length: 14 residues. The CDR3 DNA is TGTGCCAGCAGTCCGACAGGGGCACTCTACGAGCAGTACTTC. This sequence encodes CASSPTGALYEQYF.

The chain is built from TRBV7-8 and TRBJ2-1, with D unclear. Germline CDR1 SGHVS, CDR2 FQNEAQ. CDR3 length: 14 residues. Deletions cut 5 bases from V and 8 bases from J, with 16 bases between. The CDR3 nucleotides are TGTGCCAGCAGCCCTAACCCCTTAGGCCATGAGCAGTTCTTC. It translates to CASSPNPLGHEQFF.

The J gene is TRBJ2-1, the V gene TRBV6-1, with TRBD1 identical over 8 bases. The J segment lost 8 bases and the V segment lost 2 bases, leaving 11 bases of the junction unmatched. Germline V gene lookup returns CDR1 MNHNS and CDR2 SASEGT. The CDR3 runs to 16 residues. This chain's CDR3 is CASSEPRTGTGDEQFF. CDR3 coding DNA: TGTGCCAGCAGTGAACCCAGGACAGGGACTGGCGATGAGCAGTTCTTC.

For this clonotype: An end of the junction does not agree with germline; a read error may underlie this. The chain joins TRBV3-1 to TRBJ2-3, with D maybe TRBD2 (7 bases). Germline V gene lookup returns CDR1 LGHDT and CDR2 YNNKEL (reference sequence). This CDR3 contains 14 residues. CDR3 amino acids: CASSQEGGADTRYF. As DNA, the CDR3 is TGTGCCAGCAGCCAAGAGGGGGGGGCGGATACGCGGTATTTT.

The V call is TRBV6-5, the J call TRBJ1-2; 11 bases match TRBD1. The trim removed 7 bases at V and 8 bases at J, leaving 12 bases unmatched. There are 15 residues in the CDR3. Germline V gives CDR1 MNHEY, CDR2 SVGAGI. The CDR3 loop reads CASTLSGTGGRGYTF. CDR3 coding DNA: TGTGCCAGCACGCTATCCGGGACAGGGGGTAGGGGCTACACCTTC.

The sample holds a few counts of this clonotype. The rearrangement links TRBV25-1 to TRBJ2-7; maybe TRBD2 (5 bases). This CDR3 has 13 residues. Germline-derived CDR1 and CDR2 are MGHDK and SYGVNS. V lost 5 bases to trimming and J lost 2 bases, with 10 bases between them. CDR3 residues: CASSWTGAYEQYF. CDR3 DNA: TGTGCCAGCAGTTGGACTGGGGCCTACGAGCAGTACTTC.

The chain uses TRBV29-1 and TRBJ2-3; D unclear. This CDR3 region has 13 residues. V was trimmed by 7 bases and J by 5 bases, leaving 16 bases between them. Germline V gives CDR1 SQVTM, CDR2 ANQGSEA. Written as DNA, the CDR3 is TGCAGCGCACCGGGTCGAAGAAGAGATACGCAGTATTTT. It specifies CSAPGRRRDTQYF.

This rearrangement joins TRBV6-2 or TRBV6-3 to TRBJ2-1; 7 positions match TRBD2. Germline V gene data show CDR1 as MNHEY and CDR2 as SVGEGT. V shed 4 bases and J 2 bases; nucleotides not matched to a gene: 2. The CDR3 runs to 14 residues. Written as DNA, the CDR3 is TGTGCCAGCAGTTCTGCGGGGGCCTACAATGAGCAGTTCTTC. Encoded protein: CASSSAGAYNEQFF.

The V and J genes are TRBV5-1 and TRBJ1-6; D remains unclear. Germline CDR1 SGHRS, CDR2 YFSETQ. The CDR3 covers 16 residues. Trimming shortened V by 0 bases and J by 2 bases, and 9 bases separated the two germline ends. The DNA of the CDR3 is TGCGCCAGCAGCTTGGGGTCGGGGACCTATAATTCACCCCTCCACTTT. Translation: CASSLGSGTYNSPLHF.

Here the CDR3 reads CASSLLAGGPINEQFF. For the CDR3, the DNA is TGTGCCAGCAGCTTACTAGCGGGGGGGCCGATCAATGAGCAGTTCTTC. The chain couples TRBV11-2 to TRBJ2-1; 12 nucleotides align to TRBD2. Germline-derived CDR1 and CDR2 are SGHAT and FQNNGV. The CDR3 extends over 16 amino acids. After removal of 2 bases from V and 6 bases from J, the junction contained 5 bases not matched to a gene.

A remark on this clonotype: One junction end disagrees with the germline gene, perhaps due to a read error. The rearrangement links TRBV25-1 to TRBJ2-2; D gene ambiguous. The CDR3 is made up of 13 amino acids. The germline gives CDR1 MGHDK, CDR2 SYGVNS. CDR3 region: CASSERNTRELFF. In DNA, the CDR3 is TGTGCCAGCAGTGAGCGGAACACCCGGGAGCTGTTTTTT.

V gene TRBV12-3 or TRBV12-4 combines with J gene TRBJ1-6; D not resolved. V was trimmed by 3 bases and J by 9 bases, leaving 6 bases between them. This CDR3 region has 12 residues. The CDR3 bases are TGTGCCAGCAGTTTGGGATTTTCACCCCTCCACTTT. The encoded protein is CASSLGFSPLHF.